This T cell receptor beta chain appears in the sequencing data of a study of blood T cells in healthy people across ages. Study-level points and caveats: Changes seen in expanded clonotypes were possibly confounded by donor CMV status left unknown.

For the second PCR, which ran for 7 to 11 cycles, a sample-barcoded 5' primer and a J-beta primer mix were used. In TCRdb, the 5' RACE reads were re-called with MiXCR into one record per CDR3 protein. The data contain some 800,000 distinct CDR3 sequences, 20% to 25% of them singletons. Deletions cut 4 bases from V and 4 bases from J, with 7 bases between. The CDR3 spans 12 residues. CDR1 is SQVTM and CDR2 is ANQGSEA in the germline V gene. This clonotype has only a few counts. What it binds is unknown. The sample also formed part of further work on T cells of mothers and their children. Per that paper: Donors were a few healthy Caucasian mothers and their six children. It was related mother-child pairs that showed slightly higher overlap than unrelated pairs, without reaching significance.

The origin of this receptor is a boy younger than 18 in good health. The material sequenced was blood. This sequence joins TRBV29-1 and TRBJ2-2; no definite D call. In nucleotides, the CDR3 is TGCAGCGTTGTACACCTCACCGGGGAGCTGTTTTTT. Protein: CSVVHLTGELFF.